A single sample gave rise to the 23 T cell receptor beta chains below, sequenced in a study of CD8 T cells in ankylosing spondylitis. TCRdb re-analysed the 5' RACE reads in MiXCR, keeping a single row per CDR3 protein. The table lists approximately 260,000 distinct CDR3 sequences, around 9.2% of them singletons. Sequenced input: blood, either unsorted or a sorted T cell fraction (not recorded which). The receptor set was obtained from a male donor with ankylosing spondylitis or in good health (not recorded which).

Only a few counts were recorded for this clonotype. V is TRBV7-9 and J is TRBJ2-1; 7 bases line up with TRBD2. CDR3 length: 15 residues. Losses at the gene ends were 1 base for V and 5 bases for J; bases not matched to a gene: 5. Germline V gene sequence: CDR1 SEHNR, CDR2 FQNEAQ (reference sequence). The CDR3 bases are TGTGCCAGCAGCTTAGTAGCGGGCCCTCACAATGAGCAGTTCTTC. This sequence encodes CASSLVAGPHNEQFF.

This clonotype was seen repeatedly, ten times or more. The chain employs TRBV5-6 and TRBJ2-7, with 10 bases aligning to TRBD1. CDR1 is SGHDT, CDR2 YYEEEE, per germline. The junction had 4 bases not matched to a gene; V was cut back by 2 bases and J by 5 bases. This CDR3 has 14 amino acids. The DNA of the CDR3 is TGTGCCAGCAGCTTAACGGGACAGGGGAACGAGCAGTACTTC. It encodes CASSLTGQGNEQYF.

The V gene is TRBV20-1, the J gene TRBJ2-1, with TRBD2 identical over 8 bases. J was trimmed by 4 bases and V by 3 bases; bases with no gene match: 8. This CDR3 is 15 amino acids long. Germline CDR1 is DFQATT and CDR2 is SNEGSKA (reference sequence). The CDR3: CSASITSGVYNEQFF. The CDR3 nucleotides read TGCAGTGCTAGTATAACTAGCGGAGTGTACAATGAGCAGTTCTTC.

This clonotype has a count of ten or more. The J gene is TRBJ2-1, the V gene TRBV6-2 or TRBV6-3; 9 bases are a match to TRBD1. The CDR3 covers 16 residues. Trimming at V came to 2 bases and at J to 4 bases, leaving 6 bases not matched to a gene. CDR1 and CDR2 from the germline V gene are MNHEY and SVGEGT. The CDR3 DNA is TGTGCCAGCAGTTACCCCGGGACAGGGCCATACAATGAGCAGTTCTTC. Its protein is CASSYPGTGPYNEQFF.

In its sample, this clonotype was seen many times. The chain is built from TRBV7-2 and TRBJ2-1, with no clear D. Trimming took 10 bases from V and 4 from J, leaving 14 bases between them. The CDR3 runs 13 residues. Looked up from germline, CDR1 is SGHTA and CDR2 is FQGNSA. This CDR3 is CAKRPLTYNEQFF. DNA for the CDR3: TGTGCCAAGCGCCCGCTAACGTACAATGAGCAGTTCTTC. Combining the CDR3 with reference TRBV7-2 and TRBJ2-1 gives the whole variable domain GAGVSQSPSNKVTEKGKDVELRCDPISGHTALYWYRQSLGQGLEFLIYFQGNSAPDKSGLPSDRFSAERTGGSVSTLTIQRTQQEDSAVYLCAKRPLTYNEQFFGPGTRLTVL.

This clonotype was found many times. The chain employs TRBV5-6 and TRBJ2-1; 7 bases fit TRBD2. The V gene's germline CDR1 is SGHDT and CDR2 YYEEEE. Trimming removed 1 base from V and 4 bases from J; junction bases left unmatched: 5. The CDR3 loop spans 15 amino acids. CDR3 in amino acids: CASSLWRELYNEQFF. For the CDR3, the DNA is TGTGCCAGCAGCTTGTGGCGGGAGTTATACAATGAGCAGTTCTTC. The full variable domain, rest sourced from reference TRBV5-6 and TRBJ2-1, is DAGVTQSPTHLIKTRGQQVTLRCSPKSGHDTVSWYQQALGQGPQFIFQYYEEEERQRGNFPDRFSGHQFPNYSSELNVNALLLGDSALYLCASSLWRELYNEQFFGPGTRLTVL.

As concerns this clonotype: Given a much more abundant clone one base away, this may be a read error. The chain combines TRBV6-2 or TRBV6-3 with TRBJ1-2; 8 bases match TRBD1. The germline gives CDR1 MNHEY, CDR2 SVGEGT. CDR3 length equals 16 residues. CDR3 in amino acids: CASTNDGQGHNYGSTF. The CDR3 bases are TGTGCCAGCACGAACGATGGACAGGGCCATAACTATGGCTCCACCTTC.

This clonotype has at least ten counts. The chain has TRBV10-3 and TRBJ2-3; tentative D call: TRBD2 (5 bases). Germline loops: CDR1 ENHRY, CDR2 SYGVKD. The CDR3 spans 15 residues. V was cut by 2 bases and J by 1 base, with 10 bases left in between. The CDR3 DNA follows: TGTGCCATCAGTGAGGACTTTAGCGGCACAGATACGCAGTATTTT. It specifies CAISEDFSGTDTQYF.

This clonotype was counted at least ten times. This CDR3 reads CASTEGEVYEQYF. DNA for the CDR3: TGCGCCAGCACGGAAGGGGAGGTCTACGAGCAGTACTTC. The J gene is TRBJ2-7, the V gene TRBV5-1; D is perhaps TRBD2 (6 bases). V was clipped by 6 bases and J by 3 bases, with 13 bases between them. The CDR3 contains 13 residues. Looked up from germline, CDR1 is SGHRS and CDR2 is YFSETQ.

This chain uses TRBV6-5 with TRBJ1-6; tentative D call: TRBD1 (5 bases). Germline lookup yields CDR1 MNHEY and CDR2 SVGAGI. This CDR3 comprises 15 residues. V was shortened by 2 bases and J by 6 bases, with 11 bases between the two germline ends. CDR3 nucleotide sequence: TGTGCCAGCAGTTACATGGGACGACCTAATTCACCCCTCCACTTT. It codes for CASSYMGRPNSPLHF.

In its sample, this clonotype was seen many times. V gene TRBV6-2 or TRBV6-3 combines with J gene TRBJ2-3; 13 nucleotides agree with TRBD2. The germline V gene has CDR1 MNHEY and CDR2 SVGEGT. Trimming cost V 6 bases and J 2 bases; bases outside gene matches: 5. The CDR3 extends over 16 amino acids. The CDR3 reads CASRRTSGRPTDTQYF. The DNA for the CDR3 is TGTGCCAGCAGACGGACTAGCGGGAGACCCACAGATACGCAGTATTTT.

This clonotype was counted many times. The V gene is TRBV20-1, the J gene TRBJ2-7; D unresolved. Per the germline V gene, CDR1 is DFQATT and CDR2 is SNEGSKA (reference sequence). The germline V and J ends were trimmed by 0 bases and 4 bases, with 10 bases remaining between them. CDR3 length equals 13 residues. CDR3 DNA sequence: TGCAGTGCTAGAGATGTCGGACGGTACGAGCAGTACTTC. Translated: CSARDVGRYEQYF.

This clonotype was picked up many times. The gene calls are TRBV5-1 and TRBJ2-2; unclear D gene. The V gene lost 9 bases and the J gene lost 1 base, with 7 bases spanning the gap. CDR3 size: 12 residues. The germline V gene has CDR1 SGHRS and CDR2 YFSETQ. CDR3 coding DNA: TGCGCCATACAGAGGAACACCGGGGAGCTGTTTTTT. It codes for CAIQRNTGELFF.

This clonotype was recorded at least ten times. This CDR3 reads CSVVRDGYEQYF. DNA for the CDR3: TGCAGCGTTGTCCGGGACGGCTACGAGCAGTACTTC. V is TRBV29-1 and J is TRBJ2-7, with D perhaps being TRBD1 or TRBD2 (5 bases each). Per germline, CDR1 SQVTM and CDR2 ANQGSEA. The CDR3 is 12 residues long. Trimming shortened V by 4 bases and J by 3 bases, and 10 bases separated the two germline ends.

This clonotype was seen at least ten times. The CDR3 loop is CASSRSVRDNSPLHF. Here the CDR3 DNA reads TGTGCCAGCAGTCGTTCGGTCAGAGATAATTCACCCCTCCACTTT. The genes are TRBV12-3 or TRBV12-4 and TRBJ1-6, with D unresolved. The CDR3 has 15 amino acids. Trimming took off 5 bases at V and 5 bases at J, with 13 bases between the two ends.

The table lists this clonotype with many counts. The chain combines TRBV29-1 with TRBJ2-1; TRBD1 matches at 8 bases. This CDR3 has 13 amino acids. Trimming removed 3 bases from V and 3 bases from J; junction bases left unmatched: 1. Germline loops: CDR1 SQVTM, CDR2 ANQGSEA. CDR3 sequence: CSVDRGLYNEQFF. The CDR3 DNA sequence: TGCAGCGTTGACAGGGGGCTCTACAATGAGCAGTTCTTC.

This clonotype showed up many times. CDR3 region: CASSQAGQGNQPQHF. Written as DNA, the CDR3 is TGTGCCAGCAGCCAAGCCGGACAGGGCAATCAGCCCCAGCATTTT. The V call is TRBV3-1, the J call TRBJ1-5; the match to TRBD1 covers 7 bases. Germline assignment: CDR1 LGHDT and CDR2 YNNKEL (reference sequence). This CDR3 has 15 amino acids. With V trimmed by 1 base and J by 2 bases, 2 bases remained unmatched.

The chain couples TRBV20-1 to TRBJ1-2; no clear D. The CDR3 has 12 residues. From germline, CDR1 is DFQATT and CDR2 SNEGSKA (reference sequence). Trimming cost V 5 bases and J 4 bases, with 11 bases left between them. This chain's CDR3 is CSAPADLYGYTF. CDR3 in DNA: TGCAGTGCTCCAGCGGATCTCTATGGCTACACCTTC.

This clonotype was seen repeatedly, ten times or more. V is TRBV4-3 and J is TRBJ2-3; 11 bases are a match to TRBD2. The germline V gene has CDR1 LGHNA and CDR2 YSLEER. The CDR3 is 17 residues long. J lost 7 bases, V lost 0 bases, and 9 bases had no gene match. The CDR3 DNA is TGCGCCAGCAGCCAAGAATGGTTAGCGGGGGGGATAAATACGCAGTATTTT. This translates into CASSQEWLAGGINTQYF.

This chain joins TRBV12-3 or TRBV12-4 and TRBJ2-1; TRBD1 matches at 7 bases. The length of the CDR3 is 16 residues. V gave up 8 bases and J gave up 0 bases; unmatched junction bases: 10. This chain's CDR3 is CASLLTGMSSYNEQFF. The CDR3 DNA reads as TGTGCCAGCCTCCTGACAGGGATGAGCTCCTACAATGAGCAGTTCTTC.

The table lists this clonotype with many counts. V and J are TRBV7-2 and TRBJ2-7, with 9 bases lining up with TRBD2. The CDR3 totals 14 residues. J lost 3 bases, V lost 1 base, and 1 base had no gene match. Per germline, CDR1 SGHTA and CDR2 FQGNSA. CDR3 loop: CASSLVAGDYEQYF. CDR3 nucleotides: TGTGCCAGCAGCTTAGTAGCGGGAGACTACGAGCAGTACTTC.

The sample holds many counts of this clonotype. The CDR3 coding sequence is TGTGCCAGCAGCTCAGGTGGGGGGGTAGCCAAAAACATTCAGTACTTC. It translates to CASSSGGGVAKNIQYF. This chain joins TRBV5-4 and TRBJ2-4; 7 bases are a match to TRBD2. Losses at the gene ends were 3 bases for V and 0 bases for J; bases not matched to a gene: 6. The CDR3 covers 16 residues. The germline V gene has CDR1 SGHNT and CDR2 YYREEE (reference sequence).

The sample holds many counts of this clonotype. The CDR3 loop is CSARGLTGELFF. The DNA of the CDR3 is TGCAGTGCTAGAGGCCTCACCGGGGAGCTGTTTTTT. The rearrangement links TRBV20-1 to TRBJ2-2; no clear D. CDR3 size: 12 residues. Germline CDR1 reads DFQATT; CDR2 reads SNEGSKA (reference sequence). Trimming took 1 base from V and 4 from J, leaving 4 bases between them.